This T cell receptor (beta chain) was documented in a study of Graves' ophthalmopathy and Graves' hyperthyroidism. Findings and caveats of the study: Blood shared most expanded thyroid clonotypes above 0.001 frequency.

J was trimmed by 2 bases and V by 3 bases; bases with no gene match: 9. CDR1 and CDR2 (germline): SGHTA, FQGTGA. The CDR3 length is 17 residues. Amplifying from RNA transcripts, the study obtained TCR beta CDR3 regions. A first-round RT-PCR used HTBI primers, followed by a second-round multiplex PCR. TCRdb used MiXCR to reprocess the multiplex PCR reads, holding one entry per CDR3 protein. Here the sample spans under 350,000 distinct CDR3 sequences, roughly a sixth being singletons. This clonotype has at least ten counts. Antigen unknown. This receptor was taken from an adult man with Graves' ophthalmopathy. V gene TRBV7-3 combines with J gene TRBJ2-5; 10 bases fit TRBD2. Material for sequencing was peripheral blood. The CDR3 nucleotides read TGTGCCAGCAGCTTGGGGACCCTAGCGGGAGCGCAAGAGACCCAGTACTTC. Its protein is CASSLGTLAGAQETQYF.